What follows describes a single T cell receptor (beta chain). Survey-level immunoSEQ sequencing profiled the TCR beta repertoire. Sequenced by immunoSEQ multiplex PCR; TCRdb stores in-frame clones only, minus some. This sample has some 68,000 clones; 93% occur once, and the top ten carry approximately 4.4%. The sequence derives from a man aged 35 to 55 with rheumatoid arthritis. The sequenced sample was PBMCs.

CDR3 residues: CASSLGQTRTGELFF. CDR3 coding DNA: TGTGCCAGCAGTTTGGGACAAACGAGGACCGGGGAGCTGTTTTTT. V is TRBV6-5 and J is TRBJ2-2, with a tentative D call TRBD1 (6 bases). The CDR3 covers 15 residues. Trimming removed 4 bases at V and 5 bases at J, with 14 bases between. Germline loops: CDR1 MNHEY, CDR2 SVGAGI.